The clone carrying this T cell receptor (beta chain) has only a few counts. This specimen comes from a study of low-dose radiotherapy and immunotherapy resistance in tumors. Whole-study context: For four cycles from cycle 1 day 1, patients took 300 mg oral aspirin daily.

CDR3 length: 14 amino acids. The ends lost 4 bases at V and 13 bases at J; junction bases unmatched: 12. CDR1 and CDR2 from the germline V gene are SGHKS and YYEKEE (reference sequence). Donors received a regimen that comprised nivolumab, ipilimumab, aspirin, low-dose cyclophosphamide and low-dose radiotherapy. Qualifying patients carried advanced solid tumors devoid of tumor-infiltrating lymphocytes. First-strand cDNA used TRAV- and TRBV-specific primers, covering alpha and beta chains. The authors ran 15 to 20 PCR cycles to amplify TCRs with a constant-region primer and V-primer adapter. One entry per CDR3 protein results from TCRdb running MiXCR on the reads. There are around 10,000 distinct CDR3 sequences in the sample; around 63% occur only once, and approximately 6.8% lies in the top ten.

The origin of this receptor is a human donor with advanced metastatic prostate, ovarian, gallbladder or colorectal cancer (not recorded which). This table probably holds off-target reads from a library built for another chain. The genes are TRBV5-5 and TRBJ2-4, with 9 bases aligning to TRBD1. The CDR3 protein is CASSASPGGTGQYF. The DNA of the CDR3 is TGTGCCAGCAGCGCATCCCCAGGCGGGACAGGGCAGTACTTC. The complete variable domain, with remaining parts taken from reference TRBV5-5 and TRBJ2-4, reads DAGVTQSPTHLIKTRGQQVTLRCSPISGHKSVSWYQQVLGQGPQFIFQYYEKEERGRGNFPDRFSARQFPNYSSELNVNALLLGDSALYLCASSASPGGTGQYFGAGTRLSVL.